Presented here are 14 T cell receptor beta chains from one specimen sequenced in a study of monozygotic twins with inflammatory bowel disease. Reprocessing the 5' RACE reads, TCRdb reports a single entry for every CDR3 protein and omits DNA. The listing contains some 170,000 distinct CDR3 sequences. Sequenced material: blood. All receptors derive from a human donor with ulcerative colitis or Crohn's disease, or a healthy co-twin of an affected twin (not recorded which).

The rearrangement joins TRBV27 to TRBJ2-7; the D call from TCRdb, TRBD1, cannot be confirmed without DNA. Per the germline V gene, CDR1 is MNHEY and CDR2 is SMNVEV (reference sequence). The CDR3 runs 15 residues. The CDR3 sequence: CASSFGGGAIWEQYF.

The CDR3 loop is CASKGVVSTYEQYF. V gene TRBV28 combines with J gene TRBJ2-7; lacking DNA, the TRBD2 call made by TCRdb goes unchecked. The CDR3 spans 14 residues. Germline V lookup: CDR1 MDHEN, CDR2 SYDVKM.

The chain uses TRBV12-3 or TRBV12-4 and TRBJ2-7. The CDR3 loop spans 14 amino acids. CDR3 in amino acids: CASSLRQGPYEQYF.

The chain combines TRBV5-1 with TRBJ1-1. Germline V gene data show CDR1 as SGHRS and CDR2 as YFSETQ. This CDR3 region has 16 residues. CDR3 in amino acids: CASSFVTPKRGTEAFF.

The genes are TRBV20-1 and TRBJ1-2; without DNA, the TCRdb call of TRBD1 cannot be checked. Germline CDR1 and CDR2: DFQATT and SNEGSKA (reference sequence). This CDR3 comprises 13 residues. The CDR3 is CSAIDRGTYGYTF.

This sequence joins TRBV4-3 and TRBJ1-3; the D call of TRBD1 rests on TCRdb alone, since no DNA is present to check it. Germline assignment: CDR1 LGHNA and CDR2 YSLEER. This CDR3 spans 16 amino acids. The CDR3 spells CASSRMAGASGNTIYF.

The chain joins TRBV18 to TRBJ2-7; no DNA is available, so the TRBD2 call from TCRdb remains unchecked. CDR1 and CDR2 (germline): KGHSH, LQKENI. The CDR3 has 15 amino acids. CDR3 sequence: CASSPVAEGINEQYF.

This chain's CDR3 is CASSLNPGQGTFF. The chain employs TRBV11-2 and TRBJ1-1; TCRdb picks TRBD1, but there is no DNA to check that call. The CDR3 spans 13 residues. Germline CDR1 is SGHAT and CDR2 is FQNNGV.

The chain employs TRBV27 and TRBJ2-4; the D call of TRBD1 rests on TCRdb alone, since no DNA is present to check it. The CDR3 is 17 residues long. Germline CDR1 MNHEY, CDR2 SMNVEV (reference sequence). This CDR3 reads CASTGQGLSGAKNIQYF.

V gene TRBV27 combines with J gene TRBJ2-7; TCRdb's D call, TRBD2, is unchecked because there is no DNA. This CDR3 is built from 18 residues. Germline-derived CDR1 and CDR2 are MNHEY and SMNVEV (reference sequence). The CDR3 protein is CASSPLKAGGVGSYEQYF.

The J gene is TRBJ2-3, the V gene TRBV4-1. The CDR3 length is 15 residues. CDR1 MGHRA and CDR2 YSYEKL come from the germline V gene. The CDR3 sequence is CASSQVSAATDTQYF.

The chain combines TRBV7-6 with TRBJ1-1; TCRdb's D call, TRBD1, is unchecked because there is no DNA. Germline lookup yields CDR1 SGHVS and CDR2 FNYEAQ. The CDR3 length is 16 residues. CDR3 residues: CASSLGQGPLNTEAFF.

The chain has TRBV2 and TRBJ2-7. The CDR3 is made up of 15 amino acids. CDR1 SNHLY and CDR2 FYNNEI come from the germline V gene. CDR3 amino acids: CASSEMRGGYDEQYF.

The V call is TRBV6-5, the J call TRBJ2-1; the D gene TCRdb calls, TRBD1, cannot be checked with no DNA. The CDR3 consists of 18 residues. Germline V gene sequence: CDR1 MNHEY, CDR2 SVGAGI. The CDR3 sequence: CASSYSEVRDPTHNEQFF.